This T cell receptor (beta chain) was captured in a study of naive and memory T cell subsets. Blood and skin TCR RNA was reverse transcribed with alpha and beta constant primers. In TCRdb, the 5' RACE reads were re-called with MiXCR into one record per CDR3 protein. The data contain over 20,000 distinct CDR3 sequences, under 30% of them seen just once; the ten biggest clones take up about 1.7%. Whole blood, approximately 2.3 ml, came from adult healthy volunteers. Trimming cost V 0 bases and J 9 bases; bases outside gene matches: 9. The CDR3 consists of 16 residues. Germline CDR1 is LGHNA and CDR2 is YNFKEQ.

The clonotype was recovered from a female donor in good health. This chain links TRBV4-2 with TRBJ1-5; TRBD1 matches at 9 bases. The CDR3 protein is CASSQDWGQGYGPQHF. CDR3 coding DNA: TGTGCCAGCAGCCAAGATTGGGGACAGGGATATGGGCCCCAGCATTTT.